This T cell receptor beta chain was identified in a study of PD-1 blockade in mismatch repair-deficient tumors. The wider study: Enrolled about 2013-2017, patients had progressing, pretreated mismatch repair-deficient cancers of over nine types.

Every patient had mismatch repair deficiency by PCR or immunohistochemistry. The TCR-sequenced patients were three responders to pembrolizumab. Clones were sequenced by immunoSEQ multiplex PCR, and TCRdb holds only the in-frame ones, with some missing. The table includes 100,000 or so clones, 82% detected once. This TCR was recovered from an adult with mismatch repair-deficient cancer. Sequencing used peripheral blood, obtained roughly eight months after starting pembrolizumab.

In DNA, the CDR3 is TGTGCCAGCAGCTTTTATACAGATGGTAAGACTGAAGCTTTCTTT. Amino acids: CASSFYTDGKTEAFF. The chain joins TRBV11-2 to TRBJ1-1; D remains ambiguous. CDR1 and CDR2 (germline): SGHAT, FQNNGV. Trimming took off 3 bases at V and 5 bases at J, with 16 bases between the two ends. The CDR3 runs to 15 residues.